This TCR beta chain was identified during a study of CD8+ T cells in alopecia areata. Treatment meaning: oral pan-JAK inhibitor, 5-10 mg twice daily. A word on this clone: The antigen remains unidentified.

Reverse transcribed after extraction, RNA yielded cDNA as the sequencing template. The protocol was immunoSEQ multiplex PCR, while the TCRdb copy is restricted to in-frame clones and leaves out a portion. The sample lists around 190,000 clones, around three fifths seen once, with over 0.9% in the top ten. Study-level findings and limits: Tofacitinib significantly decreased scalp clonality and expanded CD8+ clones among top 100.

CDR1 is SQVTM, CDR2 ANQGSEA, per germline. V lost 6 bases to trimming and J lost 7 bases, with 28 bases between them. The CDR3 runs to 16 residues. This receptor was identified in a human donor with alopecia areata. The starting material was CD4+ T cells sorted from blood, obtained at week 24, from a patient treated with tofacitinib. The V call is TRBV29-1, the J call TRBJ2-7; D possibly uses TRBD1 or TRBD2 (6 bases each). In DNA form, the CDR3 reads TGCAGCGTCCGGGGGCCGGGCCTTCAGGGGACATGGGAGCAGTACTTC. Translating it yields CSVRGPGLQGTWEQYF.